This paragraph covers one T cell receptor (beta chain) sequence. Sequencing used immunoSEQ multiplex PCR; TCRdb keeps in-frame clones, though not all of them. The data hold some 130,000 clones, with roughly 97% observed a single time. The data are from a study of T cell changes during pregnancy in multiple sclerosis. The CDR3 runs to 15 residues. The V and J ends lost 9 bases and 6 bases respectively, with 20 bases between them. From germline, CDR1 is MNHEY and CDR2 SVGAGI. This clonotype was obtained from a female donor with multiple sclerosis, enrolled in a pregnancy study. The chain uses TRBV6-5 and TRBJ1-4, with a possible D match to TRBD1 (6 bases). Source: peripheral blood, taken after pregnancy. The DNA of the CDR3 is TGTGCCAGTCGGGGGGGCACAGGACCCCATGAAAAACTGTTTTTT. Encoded protein: CASRGGTGPHEKLFF.